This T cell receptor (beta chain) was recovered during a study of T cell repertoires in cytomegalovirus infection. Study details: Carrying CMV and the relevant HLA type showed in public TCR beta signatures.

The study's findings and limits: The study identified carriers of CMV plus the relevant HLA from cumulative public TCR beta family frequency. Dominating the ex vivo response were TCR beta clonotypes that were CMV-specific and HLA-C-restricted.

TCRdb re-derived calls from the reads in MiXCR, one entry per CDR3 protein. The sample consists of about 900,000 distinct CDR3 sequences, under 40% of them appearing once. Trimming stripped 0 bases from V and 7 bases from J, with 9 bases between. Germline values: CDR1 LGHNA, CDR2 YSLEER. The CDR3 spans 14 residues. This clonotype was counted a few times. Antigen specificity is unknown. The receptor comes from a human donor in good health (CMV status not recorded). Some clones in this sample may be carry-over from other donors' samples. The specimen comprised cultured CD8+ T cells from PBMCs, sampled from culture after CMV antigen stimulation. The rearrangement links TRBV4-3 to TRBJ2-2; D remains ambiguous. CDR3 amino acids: CASSQDTQSGELFF. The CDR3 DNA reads TGCGCCAGCAGCCAAGATACACAGAGCGGGGAGCTGTTTTTT.